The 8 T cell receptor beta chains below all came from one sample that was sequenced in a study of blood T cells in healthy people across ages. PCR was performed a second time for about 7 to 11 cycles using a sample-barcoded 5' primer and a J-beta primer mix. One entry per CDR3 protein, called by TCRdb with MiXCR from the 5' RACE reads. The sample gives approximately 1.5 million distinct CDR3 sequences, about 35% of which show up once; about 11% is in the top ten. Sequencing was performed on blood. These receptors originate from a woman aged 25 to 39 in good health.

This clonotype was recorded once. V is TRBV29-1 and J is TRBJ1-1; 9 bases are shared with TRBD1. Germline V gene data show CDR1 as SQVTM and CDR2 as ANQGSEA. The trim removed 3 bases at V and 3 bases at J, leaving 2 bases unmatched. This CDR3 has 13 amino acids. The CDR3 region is CSVEYRGHTEAFF. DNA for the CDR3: TGCAGCGTTGAGTACAGGGGGCACACTGAAGCTTTCTTT. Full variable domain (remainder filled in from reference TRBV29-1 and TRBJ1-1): SAVISQKPSRDICQRGTSLTIQCQVDSQVTMMFWYRQQPGQSLTLIATANQGSEATYESGFVIDKFPISRPNLTFSTLTVSNMSPEDSSIYLCSVEYRGHTEAFFGQGTRLTVV.

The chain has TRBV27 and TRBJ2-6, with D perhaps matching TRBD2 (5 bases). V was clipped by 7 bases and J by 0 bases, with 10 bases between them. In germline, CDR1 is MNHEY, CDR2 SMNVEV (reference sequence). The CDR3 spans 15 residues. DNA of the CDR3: TGTGCCAGCACCGTGGGGAGCTCTGGGGCCAACGTCCTGACTTTC. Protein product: CASTVGSSGANVLTF.

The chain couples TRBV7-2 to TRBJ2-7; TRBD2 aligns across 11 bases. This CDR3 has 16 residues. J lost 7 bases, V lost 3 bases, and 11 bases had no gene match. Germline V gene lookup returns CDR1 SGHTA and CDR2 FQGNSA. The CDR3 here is CASSFSGGAVRNEQYF. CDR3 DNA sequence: TGTGCCAGCAGCTTTAGCGGGGGGGCAGTACGCAATGAGCAGTACTTC.

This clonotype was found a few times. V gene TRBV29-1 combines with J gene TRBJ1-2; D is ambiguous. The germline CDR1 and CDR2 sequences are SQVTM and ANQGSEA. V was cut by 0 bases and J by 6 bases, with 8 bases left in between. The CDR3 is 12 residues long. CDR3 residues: CSVEDRLDGYTF. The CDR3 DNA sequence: TGCAGCGTTGAAGATCGTTTGGATGGCTACACCTTC.

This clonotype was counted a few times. The CDR3, as DNA: TGTGCCAGCAGTCCCTCCGGGGACGCCTACGAGCAGTACTTC. Translating it yields CASSPSGDAYEQYF. This chain uses TRBV6-5 with TRBJ2-7; possibly TRBD1 or TRBD2 for D (5 bases each). The CDR3 is made up of 14 amino acids. Germline CDR1 and CDR2: MNHEY and SVGAGI. V shed 5 bases and J shed 2 bases, with 13 bases lying between them.

CDR3 nucleotides: TGTGCCAGCAGGGGACTAGCGGGGGACTACGAGCAGTACTTC. This translates into CASRGLAGDYEQYF. This chain uses TRBV27 with TRBJ2-7, with 14 bases identical to TRBD2. CDR1 and CDR2 from the germline V gene are MNHEY and SMNVEV (reference sequence). V lost 6 bases, J lost 3 bases, and 1 base stayed unmatched. This CDR3 contains 14 residues.

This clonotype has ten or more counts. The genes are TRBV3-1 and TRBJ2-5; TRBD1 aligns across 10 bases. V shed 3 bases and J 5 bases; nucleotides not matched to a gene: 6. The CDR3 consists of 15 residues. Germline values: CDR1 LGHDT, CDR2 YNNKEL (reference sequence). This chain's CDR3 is CASSHTGTGVETQYF. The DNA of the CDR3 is TGTGCCAGCAGCCATACCGGGACAGGGGTGGAGACCCAGTACTTC.

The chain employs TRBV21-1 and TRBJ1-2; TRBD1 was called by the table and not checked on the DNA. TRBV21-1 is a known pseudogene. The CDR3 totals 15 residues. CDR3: CASSPEEGVWRGYTF. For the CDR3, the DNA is TGTGCCAGCAGCCCGGAGGAGGGGGTATGGCGGGGCTACACCTTC.